This T cell receptor beta chain derives from a study of blood T cells in healthy people across ages. Study results and caveats: Using unsorted PBMCs precluded a conclusive naive versus antigen-experienced comparison. Per million T cells, TCR beta diversity dropped roughly linearly as age increased. Researchers report that TCR beta diversity correlated strongly with naive T cell percentage.

The second PCR ran roughly 7 to 12 cycles with a sample-barcoded 5' primer and J-beta primers. TCRdb passed the 5' RACE reads through MiXCR, listing each CDR3 protein once. The sample gives about a million distinct CDR3 sequences, around 46% of which show up once; around an eighth is in the top ten. As regards this clonotype: The antigen remains undetermined.

Germline V gene lookup returns CDR1 SGHTA and CDR2 FQGNSA. The trim removed 5 bases at V and 4 bases at J, leaving 10 bases unmatched. The CDR3 is 17 amino acids. What was sequenced was blood. The chain uses TRBV7-2 and TRBJ2-5; 13 bases line up with TRBD2. The receptor comes from a man aged 25-45 years in good health. The CDR3 protein is CASSQLATSGGGETQYF. CDR3 coding DNA: TGTGCCAGCAGCCAACTGGCCACTAGCGGGGGGGGAGAGACCCAGTACTTC. The full variable domain, its missing parts supplied by reference TRBV7-2 and TRBJ2-5, is GAGVSQSPSNKVTEKGKDVELRCDPISGHTALYWYRQSLGQGLEFLIYFQGNSAPDKSGLPSDRFSAERTGGSVSTLTIQRTQQEDSAVYLCASSQLATSGGGETQYFGPGTRLLVL.